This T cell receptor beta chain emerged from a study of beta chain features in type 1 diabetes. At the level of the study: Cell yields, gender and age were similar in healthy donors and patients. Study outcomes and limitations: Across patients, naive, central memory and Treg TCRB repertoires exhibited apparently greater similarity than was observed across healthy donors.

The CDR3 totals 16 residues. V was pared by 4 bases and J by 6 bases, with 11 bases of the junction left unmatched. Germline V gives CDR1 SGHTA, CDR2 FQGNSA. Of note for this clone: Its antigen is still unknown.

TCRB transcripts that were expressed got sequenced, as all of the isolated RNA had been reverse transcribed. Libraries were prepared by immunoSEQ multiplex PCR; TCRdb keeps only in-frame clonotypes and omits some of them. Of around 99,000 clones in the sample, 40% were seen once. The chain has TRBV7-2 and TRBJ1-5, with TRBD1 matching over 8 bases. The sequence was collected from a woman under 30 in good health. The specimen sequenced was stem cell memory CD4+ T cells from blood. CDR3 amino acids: CASSSLTGENGQPQHF. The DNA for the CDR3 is TGTGCCAGCAGCTCATTGACAGGGGAGAATGGTCAGCCCCAGCATTTT.